This paragraph reports one TCR beta chain. The sample is drawn from a study of blood T cell repertoires in COVID-19. Trimming took 5 bases from V and 5 from J; bases not matched to a gene: 13. This CDR3 spans 17 amino acids. Germline V gene data show CDR1 as MNHEY and CDR2 as SMNVEV (reference sequence). The assay was immunoSEQ multiplex PCR, and TCRdb's table has in-frame clones only and misses some. The sample records around 200,000 clones, approximately 80% being singletons. This receptor was obtained from a man in his forties who had recovered from COVID-19. This chain uses TRBV27 with TRBJ2-3, with 10 bases that match TRBD2. Sequencing used PBMCs or T cells enriched from blood (not recorded which). CDR3 nucleotides: TGTGCCAGCAGTCTCTACTCCAGCGGGGGGGCCAGAGATACGCAGTATTTT. It translates to CASSLYSSGGARDTQYF.